Listed below are T cell receptor beta chains from one sample, sequenced in a study of blood T cell repertoires in COVID-19. The assay was immunoSEQ multiplex PCR, and TCRdb's table has in-frame clones only and misses some. The table has about 240,000 clones, about four fifths seen once. Sequencing was done on a sample of peripheral blood. The receptors stem from a woman under 30 with acute or convalescent COVID-19. Each CDR3 is given with its conserved first and last residue. D genes are given only for firm matches. Rows may omit the clone size; those that give it use once, few, many or a size class.

J,size,D,V,CDR3,DNA
TRBJ2-7,-,-,TRBV6-5,CASSYWGTKQSYEQYF,TGTGCCAGCAGTTACTGGGGCACAAAACAATCCTACGAGCAGTACTTC
TRBJ1-5,-,TRBD1,TRBV19,CASSIWTGDQPQHF,TGTGCCAGTAGTATTTGGACAGGGGATCAGCCCCAGCATTTT
TRBJ2-7,-,-,TRBV11-2,CASSLEAGRSYEQYF,TGTGCCAGCAGCTTAGAGGCGGGGAGGTCCTACGAGCAGTACTTC
TRBJ2-7,-,TRBD2,TRBV27,CATGLASYEQYF,TGTGCCACCGGACTAGCGAGCTACGAGCAGTACTTC
TRBJ1-4,-,-,TRBV6-5,CASRLQGSNEKLFF,TGTGCCAGCAGACTACAGGGTTCTAATGAAAAACTGTTTTTT
TRBJ2-1,-,-,TRBV6-2/TRBV6-3,CASSGWTEPNEQFF,TGTGCCAGCAGCGGATGGACAGAACCCAATGAGCAGTTCTTC
TRBJ2-7,-,TRBD2,TRBV5-4,CASSLVREGPEQYF,TGTGCCAGCAGCTTGGTTCGGGAGGGCCCCGAGCAGTACTTC
TRBJ1-6,-,-,TRBV2,CASSVSNSPLHF,TGTGCCAGCAGTGTCTCTAATTCACCCCTCCACTTT
TRBJ2-7,-,-,TRBV7-2,CASSLGEYEQYF,TGTGCCAGCAGCTTAGGGGAGTACGAGCAGTACTTC
TRBJ1-2,-,TRBD1,TRBV9,CASSAGGTASTF,TGTGCCAGCAGCGCAGGGGGGACGGCCAGTACCTTC
TRBJ2-7,-,-,TRBV5-1,CASSLASEQYF,TGCGCCAGCAGCTTGGCCTCCGAGCAGTACTTC
TRBJ2-7,few,TRBD1,TRBV7-2,CASNSRGQGSYEQYF,TGTGCCAGCAACTCCCGGGGACAGGGCTCCTACGAGCAGTACTTC
TRBJ2-7,-,-,TRBV27,CASSTREAFSYEQYF,TGTGCCAGCAGCACAAGGGAGGCGTTCTCCTACGAGCAGTACTTC
TRBJ2-1,-,TRBD2,TRBV11-3,CASSLEQGGTSGSTEQFF,TGTGCCAGCAGCTTAGAACAGGGGGGGACTAGCGGGAGTACTGAGCAGTTCTTC
TRBJ2-2,-,-,TRBV7-2,CASSSSGLSNTGELFF,TGTGCCAGCAGCTCATCGGGGTTGTCGAACACCGGGGAGCTGTTTTTT
TRBJ1-3,-,TRBD1,TRBV5-1,CASSYDRAGNTIYF,TGCGCCAGCAGTTATGACAGGGCTGGAAACACCATATATTTT
TRBJ2-3,-,TRBD2,TRBV27,CASSLLASGDTQYF,TGTGCCAGCAGTTTATTGGCTAGCGGTGATACGCAGTATTTT
TRBJ2-3,-,TRBD2,TRBV14,CASSPRLAIGDTQYF,TGTGCCAGCAGCCCCAGACTAGCGATAGGAGATACGCAGTATTTT
TRBJ2-1,medium-sized,-,TRBV19,CASSTWVERHNEQFF,TGTGCCAGTAGTACCTGGGTGGAGCGGCACAATGAGCAGTTCTTC
TRBJ2-7,-,TRBD2,TRBV15,CATSRDQGAGGNEQYF,TGTGCCACCAGCAGAGATCAAGGAGCGGGAGGGAACGAGCAGTACTTC
TRBJ2-1,-,TRBD1,TRBV19,CASSPRDRGDYNEQFF,TGTGCCAGTAGTCCCAGAGACAGGGGGGACTACAATGAGCAGTTCTTC
TRBJ1-3,-,-,TRBV6-6,CASSSPGNTIYF,TGTGCCAGCAGTTCCCCGGGGAACACCATATATTTT
TRBJ1-5,few,-,TRBV2,CASSGFGASQPQHF,TGTGCCAGCAGTGGGTTTGGGGCGAGTCAGCCCCAGCATTTT
TRBJ2-5,once,-,TRBV29-1,CSVEDWVGAQETQYF,TGCAGCGTTGAAGACTGGGTAGGGGCGCAGGAGACCCAGTACTTC
TRBJ2-3,-,TRBD2,TRBV25-1,CASSEYILADTDTQYF,TGTGCCAGCAGTGAATATATCCTAGCGGACACAGATACGCAGTATTTT
TRBJ2-1,once,-,TRBV10-2,CASSDRPGLEQFF,TGCGCCAGCAGTGACCGACCGGGGTTAGAGCAGTTCTTC
TRBJ2-3,-,TRBD2,TRBV11-1,CASSLGSGSGTDTQYF,TGTGCCAGCAGCTTAGGGAGCGGGAGCGGCACAGATACGCAGTATTTT
TRBJ2-7,few,-,TRBV19,CASSIIPTRILNEQYF,TGTGCCAGTAGTATTATCCCCACTAGAATTCTTAACGAGCAGTACTTC
TRBJ2-7,once,TRBD1,TRBV10-3,CAILSVQGPSYEQYF,TGTGCCATCCTATCAGTACAGGGGCCCTCCTACGAGCAGTACTTC
TRBJ2-1,-,-,TRBV19,CASRGVDFGTYNEQFF,TGTGCCAGTAGGGGAGTGGACTTTGGGACCTACAATGAGCAGTTCTTC
TRBJ2-2,-,-,TRBV24-1,CATSEQVTWDTGELFF,TGTGCCACCAGTGAGCAGGTTACCTGGGACACCGGGGAGCTGTTTTTT
TRBJ2-7,-,-,TRBV2,CASGSGSYEQYF,TGTGCCAGCGGGTCAGGCTCCTACGAGCAGTACTTC
TRBJ2-5,-,TRBD1,TRBV10-3,CAIRPGTGEALFQETQYF,TGTGCCATCAGGCCCGGGACAGGGGAGGCCTTATTCCAAGAGACCCAGTACTTC
TRBJ1-1,once,-,TRBV18,CASSPRETIENTEAFF,TGTGCCAGCTCACCGCGAGAAACCATTGAGAACACTGAAGCTTTCTTT
TRBJ2-1,-,TRBD2,TRBV19,CASALAEYNEQFF,TGTGCCAGTGCACTAGCGGAGTACAATGAGCAGTTCTTC
TRBJ2-3,once,TRBD2,TRBV7-2,CASSPPSGRATQYF,TGTGCCAGCAGCCCCCCCAGCGGGAGGGCGACGCAGTATTTT
TRBJ2-1,-,-,TRBV6-5,CASSYPAATNEQFF,TGTGCCAGCAGTTACCCCGCGGCCACGAATGAGCAGTTCTTC
TRBJ1-1,-,TRBD1,TRBV18,CASSHEDRGAFF,TGTGCCAGCTCCCACGAGGACAGGGGTGCTTTCTTT
TRBJ1-5,-,-,TRBV7-8,CASSLSRQGHQPQHF,TGTGCCAGCAGCCTTAGTCGGCAGGGCCATCAGCCCCAGCATTTT
TRBJ2-7,-,-,TRBV7-9,CASSLTDYEQYF,TGTGCCAGCAGCTTAACAGACTACGAGCAGTACTTC
TRBJ2-7,-,-,TRBV5-6,CASSFGATYEQYF,TGTGCCAGCAGCTTTGGTGCGACCTACGAGCAGTACTTC
TRBJ2-7,-,TRBD2,TRBV7-2,CASSLGATSASGEQYF,TGTGCCAGCAGCTTAGGTGCGACTAGCGCCTCTGGGGAGCAGTACTTC
TRBJ2-2,-,-,TRBV29-1,CSVVLAGELFF,TGCAGCGTTGTGCTAGCCGGGGAGCTGTTTTTT
TRBJ2-3,-,TRBD2,TRBV5-4,CASSQIWGGITDTQYF,TGTGCCAGCAGCCAGATTTGGGGAGGGATCACAGATACGCAGTATTTT
TRBJ2-3,once,-,TRBV6-5,CASMQGTDTQYF,TGTGCCAGCATGCAGGGGACAGATACGCAGTATTTT
TRBJ2-3,-,-,TRBV3-1/TRBV3-2,CASSRDSPDTQYF,TGTGCCAGCAGCCGGGACTCTCCAGATACGCAGTATTTT
TRBJ2-7,few,TRBD2,TRBV7-6,CASSPSGRSSYEQYF,TGTGCCAGCAGCCCTAGCGGGAGGAGCTCCTACGAGCAGTACTTC
TRBJ1-1,-,-,TRBV11-2,CASTQTGRDTEAFF,TGTGCCAGCACCCAGACGGGAAGAGACACTGAAGCTTTCTTT
TRBJ1-2,-,-,TRBV30,CAWSTPRGTRYGYTF,TGTGCCTGGAGTACCCCGAGAGGAACTCGGTATGGCTACACCTTC
TRBJ1-2,-,-,TRBV28,CASSLMDLAGYTF,TGTGCCAGCAGTCTGATGGACTTGGCGGGCTACACCTTC
TRBJ2-4,-,TRBD2,TRBV28,CASSLYSSGRTHRNIQYF,TGTGCCAGCAGTTTATATTCTAGCGGGAGGACTCATAGAAACATTCAGTACTTC
TRBJ1-5,-,TRBD1,TRBV7-2,CASSRQGQSNQPQHF,TGTGCCAGCAGCAGACAGGGGCAGAGCAATCAGCCCCAGCATTTT
TRBJ2-3,-,TRBD2,TRBV5-1,CASSLWLAGGTDTQYF,TGCGCCAGCAGCTTGTGGCTAGCGGGAGGAACGGATACGCAGTATTTT
TRBJ2-7,-,-,TRBV6-5,CASRRRGGTEGEQYF,TGTGCCAGCAGAAGAAGGGGCGGGACAGAGGGGGAGCAGTACTTC
TRBJ1-2,many,TRBD1,TRBV5-6,CASRKDRGASGYTF,TGTGCCAGCAGGAAGGACAGGGGGGCGAGTGGCTACACCTTC
TRBJ1-1,-,TRBD1,TRBV12-5,CASGFFLPRGTGGNTEAFF,TGTGCTAGTGGTTTCTTCCTACCCCGTGGGACAGGAGGGAACACTGAAGCTTTCTTT
TRBJ1-5,-,TRBD1,TRBV9,CASSVKTGTANSNQPQHF,TGTGCCAGCAGCGTGAAGACCGGGACAGCTAATAGCAATCAGCCCCAGCATTTT
TRBJ1-6,-,-,TRBV19,CASTTDSSYNSPLHF,TGTGCCAGTACTACGGACAGCTCCTATAATTCACCCCTCCACTTT
TRBJ2-7,-,-,TRBV24-1,CATSEPGSEQYF,TGTGCCACCAGTGAGCCAGGGTCCGAGCAGTACTTC
TRBJ1-2,-,-,TRBV20-1,CSAYGAGGYTF,TGCAGTGCTTATGGGGCAGGTGGCTACACCTTC